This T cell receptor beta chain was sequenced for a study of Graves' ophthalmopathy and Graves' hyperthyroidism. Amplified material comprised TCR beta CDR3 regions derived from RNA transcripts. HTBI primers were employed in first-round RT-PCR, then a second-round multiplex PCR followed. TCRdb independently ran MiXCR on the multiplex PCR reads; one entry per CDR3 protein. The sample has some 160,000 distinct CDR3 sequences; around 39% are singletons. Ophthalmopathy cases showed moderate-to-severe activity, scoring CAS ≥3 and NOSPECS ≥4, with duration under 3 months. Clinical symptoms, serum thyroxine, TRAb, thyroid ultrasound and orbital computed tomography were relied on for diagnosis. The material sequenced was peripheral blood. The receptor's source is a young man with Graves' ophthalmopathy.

CDR3 DNA sequence: TGTGCCAGCAGACCGATCCCGGGACAGCCTCAAGGGACTGAAGCTTTCTTT. Amino acid sequence: CASRPIPGQPQGTEAFF. J is TRBJ1-1 and V is TRBV12-3 or TRBV12-4, with 7 positions matching TRBD1. There are 17 residues in the CDR3. J lost 5 bases, V lost 6 bases, and 18 bases had no gene match.